These 9 T cell receptor beta chains originate from one sample sequenced in a study of blood T cell repertoires in COVID-19. Some clones are missing from TCRdb's copy, which holds only in-frame ones; the method was immunoSEQ multiplex PCR. In the table there are fewer than 250,000 clones, roughly 82% of which are singletons. Sequencing was performed on peripheral blood. The receptors here all came from a woman aged 70-85 years with acute or convalescent COVID-19.

The chain carries TRBV6-2 or TRBV6-3 and TRBJ2-5; TRBD1 is a possible D gene (6 bases). The CDR3 sequence is 16 residues long. From germline, CDR1 is MNHEY and CDR2 SVGEGT. V gave up 0 bases and J gave up 2 bases, with 13 bases separating them. CDR3: CASSYSTTDRQETQYF. The CDR3 region has the DNA TGTGCCAGCAGTTACTCCACAACGGACAGACAAGAGACCCAGTACTTC.

The chain recombines TRBV7-2 with TRBJ2-7, with 9 bases lining up with TRBD2. Germline V gene sequence: CDR1 SGHTA, CDR2 FQGNSA. The CDR3 spans 14 residues. The ends lost 4 bases at V and 2 bases at J; junction bases unmatched: 3. The CDR3, as DNA: TGTGCCAGCAGCTCGCGGGGGGGAACCTACGAGCAGTACTTC. Protein product: CASSSRGGTYEQYF. Full variable domain (missing parts from reference TRBV7-2 and TRBJ2-7): GAGVSQSPSNKVTEKGKDVELRCDPISGHTALYWYRQSLGQGLEFLIYFQGNSAPDKSGLPSDRFSAERTGGSVSTLTIQRTQQEDSAVYLCASSSRGGTYEQYFGPGTRLTVT.

V and J are TRBV27 and TRBJ1-6; D uncertain. V was shortened by 3 bases and J by 6 bases, with 6 bases between the two germline ends. The CDR3 length is 13 residues. Germline V gene sequence: CDR1 MNHEY, CDR2 SMNVEV (reference sequence). CDR3 sequence (DNA): TGTGCCAGCAGTTTTTGGAGTAATTCACCCCTCCACTTT. Translating gives CASSFWSNSPLHF.

The chain links TRBV6-1 to TRBJ1-3; tentatively, D is TRBD1 (5 bases). Germline V gene sequence: CDR1 MNHNS, CDR2 SASEGT. This CDR3 is built from 17 residues. With 4 bases removed from V and 8 bases from J, the gap between germline ends came to 24 bases. Here the CDR3 reads CASSGGVFQGAGDTIYF. CDR3 sequence (DNA): TGTGCCAGCAGTGGGGGCGTCTTTCAGGGTGCGGGAGACACCATATATTTT.

The chain links TRBV18 to TRBJ2-3, with a weak D call TRBD1 (6 bases). There are 16 residues in the CDR3. The V gene's germline CDR1 is KGHSH and CDR2 LQKENI. The V end lost 3 bases, the J end lost 5 bases, and 18 bases lay between the germline ends. CDR3 DNA: TGTGCCAGCTCACCGCAGCAGGGGCGACGGGGAGATACGCAGTATTTT. This encodes CASSPQQGRRGDTQYF.

The chain employs TRBV12-2 and TRBJ1-4; the table's D gene call, TRBD1, was not cross checked with the DNA. TRBV12-2 is shown as a pseudogene. CDR3 length equals 18 residues. CDR3 sequence reads: CASRSRQGRPATNEKLFF. The CDR3 DNA follows: TGTGCAAGTCGCTCGCGACAGGGGCGACCAGCAACTAATGAAAAACTGTTTTTT.

The V call is TRBV7-9, the J call TRBJ1-3; D may be TRBD1 (6 bases). V shed 2 bases and J shed 2 bases, with 10 bases lying between them. This CDR3 contains 15 residues. The V gene's germline CDR1 is SEHNR and CDR2 FQNEAQ (reference sequence). Here the CDR3 DNA reads TGTGCCAGCAGCTTATTGACAGGAGCTGGAAACACCATATATTTT. As protein: CASSLLTGAGNTIYF. Drawing the rest from reference TRBV7-9 and TRBJ1-3, the complete variable domain is DTGVSQNPRHKITKRGQNVTFRCDPISEHNRLYWYRQTLGQGPEFLTYFQNEAQLEKSRLLSDRFSAERPKGSFSTLEIQRTEQGDSAMYLCASSLLTGAGNTIYFGEGSWLTVV.

The rearrangement uses TRBV13 and TRBJ1-2, with TRBD1 as a possible D gene (6 bases). Germline CDR1 and CDR2: PRHDT and FYEKMQ (reference sequence). The CDR3 is 14 amino acids. V was pared by 10 bases and J by 3 bases, with 18 bases between. CDR3 region: CATVEVGADYGYTF. The CDR3 DNA follows: TGTGCCACCGTCGAAGTGGGGGCTGACTATGGCTACACCTTC.

The chain employs TRBV19 and TRBJ1-1; a weak D match, TRBD1 (6 bases). Germline CDR1 is LNHDA and CDR2 is SQIVND (reference sequence). The V and J ends lost 5 bases and 11 bases respectively, with 21 bases between them. The CDR3 loop spans 14 amino acids. In nucleotides, the CDR3 is TGTGCCAGTAGTCCCAACAGGGTGGCCGATGACGCTTTCTTT. Translated: CASSPNRVADDAFF.